Below are 10 T cell receptor beta chains sequenced from a single sample in a study of blood T cell repertoires in COVID-19. Sequencing was performed with immunoSEQ multiplex PCR; in TCRdb, only in-frame clones are kept and a portion is missing. Of 120,000 or so clones in the sample, 82% were seen once. Sequencing was carried out using peripheral blood. Receptors originate from a woman aged 70-85 years with acute or convalescent COVID-19.

This chain connects TRBV29-1 to TRBJ1-6; no definite D call. The CDR3 consists of 14 residues. The germline V and J ends were trimmed by 4 bases and 7 bases, with 14 bases remaining between them. CDR1 and CDR2 (germline): SQVTM, ANQGSEA. This CDR3 reads CSVAEGARNSPLHF. The CDR3 nucleotides read TGCAGCGTTGCTGAGGGCGCAAGGAATTCACCCCTCCACTTT.

This sequence joins TRBV4-1 and TRBJ1-1; TRBD1 agrees at 11 bases. CDR3 size: 15 residues. V was pared by 3 bases and J by 9 bases, with 9 bases of the junction left unmatched. CDR1 is MGHRA and CDR2 is YSYEKL in the germline V gene. The CDR3 DNA reads TGCGCCAGCAGCCACGCCGGGACAGGGGGTGTGCAAGCTTTCTTT. This translates into CASSHAGTGGVQAFF.

This chain joins TRBV20-1 and TRBJ2-1; weak D call: TRBD1 (6 bases). The V gene lost 7 bases and the J gene lost 8 bases, with 12 bases spanning the gap. Per the germline V gene, CDR1 is DFQATT and CDR2 is SNEGSKA (reference sequence). The CDR3 extends over 11 amino acids. In DNA, the CDR3 is TGCAGTGGCAGGGGTGGCGATGAGCAGTTCTTC. Translated, it gives CSGRGGDEQFF.

This chain links TRBV19 with TRBJ1-6, with TRBD1 identical over 7 bases. Germline CDR1 and CDR2: LNHDA and SQIVND (reference sequence). The CDR3 totals 19 residues. Trimming cost V 2 bases and J 7 bases; bases outside gene matches: 17. Here the CDR3 reads CASSINFGQDVGENSPLHF. In DNA form, the CDR3 reads TGTGCCAGTAGTATAAACTTTGGACAGGACGTAGGGGAAAATTCACCCCTCCACTTT.

V is TRBV11-2 and J is TRBJ2-7; tentatively, D is TRBD2 (7 bases). Trimming left V 0 bases short and J 2 bases short, with 11 bases between. Per the germline V gene, CDR1 is SGHAT and CDR2 is FQNNGV. The CDR3 extends over 15 amino acids. The CDR3: CASSLDGGGPYEQYF. CDR3 DNA sequence: TGTGCCAGCAGCTTAGATGGGGGGGGCCCCTACGAGCAGTACTTC.

The V call is TRBV19, the J call TRBJ1-1, with 8 bases matching TRBD1. The length of the CDR3 is 11 residues. Germline V gene data show CDR1 as LNHDA and CDR2 as SQIVND (reference sequence). Germline trimming cut 11 bases from V and 6 bases from J; bases unmatched to any gene: 5. The CDR3 reads CAADRDPEAFF. CDR3 sequence (DNA): TGTGCCGCGGACAGGGACCCTGAAGCTTTCTTT.

V usage is TRBV5-6 and J usage is TRBJ1-5; D gene ambiguous. This CDR3 has 16 residues. The germline V gene encodes CDR1 SGHDT and CDR2 YYEEEE. V lost 4 bases, J lost 2 bases, and 16 bases lay in between. CDR3 DNA: TGTGCCAGCAGCCGCGGGCCTCCTAGGGGCAATCAGCCCCAGCATTTT. Translated, it gives CASSRGPPRGNQPQHF.

This clone showed up just a few times. The V gene is TRBV19, the J gene TRBJ1-5; maybe TRBD1 (6 bases). Germline CDR1 is LNHDA and CDR2 is SQIVND (reference sequence). This CDR3 has 15 residues. The V end was cut by 10 bases, the J end by 1 base, with 17 bases between. The DNA of the CDR3 is TGTGCCACCTCTCGGGGAGGGGGGAGCAATCAGCCCCAGCATTTT. Translation gives CATSRGGGSNQPQHF.

This clone was counted a single time. The gene calls are TRBV7-8 and TRBJ2-1, with TRBD1 matching 8 bases. The germline V gene encodes CDR1 SGHVS and CDR2 FQNEAQ. The CDR3 spans 14 residues. With 2 bases clipped from V and 9 bases from J, the junction kept 6 bases outside the gene matches. In DNA form, the CDR3 reads TGTGCCAGCAGCTTACAGACAGGGGCAGGTGAGCAGTTCTTC. Translating gives CASSLQTGAGEQFF.

The chain links TRBV6-4 to TRBJ1-4, with 7 bases identical to TRBD1. The trim removed 5 bases at V and 4 bases at J, leaving 4 bases unmatched. The germline V gene has CDR1 MRHNA and CDR2 SNTAGT. The CDR3 extends over 14 amino acids. CDR3 residues: CASSPTGSNEKLFF. The DNA of the CDR3 is TGTGCCAGCAGTCCGACAGGGAGTAATGAAAAACTGTTTTTT.